Listed here are 24 T cell receptor beta chains from one sample, sequenced in a study of CD8+ T cells in alopecia areata. RNA extraction and reverse transcription yielded cDNA as sequencing template. Here immunoSEQ multiplex PCR was the method, and the copy in TCRdb shows in-frame clones only, minus some. The sample lists 200,000 to 250,000 clones, approximately 61% occurring once. The sample in question was CD4+ T cells sorted from blood, obtained at week 0. The origin of the receptors is a human donor with alopecia areata.

This clone was detected a few times. This chain uses TRBV20-1 with TRBJ2-1; D remains ambiguous. The CDR3 runs 11 residues. V was cut by 0 bases and J by 7 bases, with 4 bases left in between. Germline CDR1 reads DFQATT; CDR2 reads SNEGSKA (reference sequence). This CDR3 reads CSAREFNEQFF. CDR3 DNA: TGCAGTGCTAGAGAGTTTAATGAGCAGTTCTTC.

This chain uses TRBV7-8 with TRBJ2-1; 8 nucleotides match TRBD2. From germline, CDR1 is SGHVS and CDR2 FQNEAQ. The CDR3 sequence is 14 residues long. Losses at the gene ends were 3 bases for V and 6 bases for J; bases not matched to a gene: 4. The CDR3 sequence: CASSFSSGSNEQFF. CDR3 in DNA: TGTGCCAGCAGCTTTTCCAGCGGGAGCAATGAGCAGTTCTTC.

The V gene is TRBV19, the J gene TRBJ1-3; unclear D gene. Trimming removed 3 bases at V and 2 bases at J, with 2 bases between. Germline V gene data show CDR1 as LNHDA and CDR2 as SQIVND (reference sequence). The CDR3 spans 12 residues. CDR3: CASSIPGNTIYF. CDR3 sequence (DNA): TGTGCCAGTAGTATTCCTGGAAACACCATATATTTT.

The table lists this clone with a few counts. V and J are TRBV7-8 and TRBJ2-7; 9 bases are shared with TRBD1. Germline V gives CDR1 SGHVS, CDR2 FQNEAQ. CDR3 length: 14 amino acids. The V gene end was trimmed by 4 bases and the J gene end by 3 bases; junction bases not matched to a gene: 4. The CDR3 DNA reads TGTGCCAGCAGCTCCCGGGACAGGGACTACGAGCAGTACTTC. Encoded protein: CASSSRDRDYEQYF.

The V and J genes are TRBV27 and TRBJ1-1, with 7 bases that match TRBD1. The CDR3 runs 14 residues. J gave up 3 bases and V 1 base, and 2 bases lay outside the gene matches. The germline gives CDR1 MNHEY, CDR2 SMNVEV (reference sequence). CDR3 in DNA: TGTGCCAGCAGTTTATTAGGGGGCGACACTGAAGCTTTCTTT. It specifies CASSLLGGDTEAFF.

A few counts support this clone. J is TRBJ2-3 and V is TRBV25-1; no clear D. This CDR3 is built from 14 residues. The ends were cut back, 2 bases at V and 2 bases at J, with 8 bases in the middle. CDR1 is MGHDK, CDR2 SYGVNS, per germline. CDR3 sequence: CASSEAGPTDTQYF. DNA for the CDR3: TGTGCCAGCAGTGAAGCAGGACCCACAGATACGCAGTATTTT.

As DNA, the CDR3 is TGCGCCAGCAGCTTGGAACAGGGAGGCTACGAGCAGTACTTC. Residues: CASSLEQGGYEQYF. The V and J genes are TRBV5-1 and TRBJ2-7; D may correspond to TRBD1 or TRBD2 (6 bases each). Germline lookup yields CDR1 SGHRS and CDR2 YFSETQ. V lost 0 bases, J lost 3 bases, and 10 bases lay in between. This CDR3 region has 14 residues.

This chain links TRBV4-2 with TRBJ2-1, with D tentatively TRBD2 (6 bases). The V gene lost 6 bases and the J gene lost 5 bases, with 20 bases spanning the gap. The CDR3 runs 16 residues. CDR1 and CDR2 (germline): LGHNA, YNFKEQ. CDR3 protein: CASSLFSSADNNEQFF. The CDR3 region has the DNA TGTGCCAGCAGTCTGTTCTCTAGCGCCGATAACAATGAGCAGTTCTTC.

Note on this clone: An end of the junction does not agree with germline; a read error may underlie this. The rearrangement links TRBV7-7 to TRBJ2-2, with 9 bases lining up with TRBD1. Per the germline V gene, CDR1 is SSHAT and CDR2 is FNYEAQ (reference sequence). The CDR3 totals 15 residues. CDR3 in DNA: TGTGCTAGCAGCCGGGACAGGGACTATAAGGGGGAGCTGTTTTTT. Its protein is CASSRDRDYKGELFF.

A word on this clone: The sample carries other DNA sequences with the same CDR3. The genes are TRBV2 and TRBJ1-1; weak D call: TRBD1 (5 bases). CDR3 length: 13 amino acids. Trimming removed 7 bases at V and 0 bases at J, with 9 bases between. Germline assignment: CDR1 SNHLY and CDR2 FYNNEI. The DNA for the CDR3 is TGTGCCAGCACCGGGACCATGAACACTGAAGCTTTCTTT. Its translation: CASTGTMNTEAFF.

This chain connects TRBV30 to TRBJ2-3, with a weak D call TRBD2 (6 bases). The CDR3 length is 12 residues. Trimming removed 7 bases from V and 14 bases from J, with 22 bases in between. Germline V gene sequence: CDR1 GTSNPN, CDR2 SVGIG (reference sequence). The DNA of the CDR3 is TGTGCCTCGGACCGGAAGGGATCGGGACTGTATTTT. It codes for CASDRKGSGLYF.

This clone has more than one count but fewer than ten. The chain is built from TRBV5-1 and TRBJ1-1; D unresolved. Germline-derived CDR1 and CDR2 are SGHRS and YFSETQ. The V gene lost 3 bases and the J gene lost 3 bases, with 9 bases spanning the gap. The CDR3 covers 13 residues. CDR3 protein: CASSSQRDTEAFF. The CDR3 DNA reads TGCGCCAGCAGCTCCCAGAGGGACACTGAAGCTTTCTTT.

This clone was detected ten times or more. The chain couples TRBV5-1 to TRBJ1-1; D gene ambiguous. The V gene's germline CDR1 is SGHRS and CDR2 YFSETQ. This CDR3 has 11 residues. V lost 4 bases and J lost 7, with 8 bases in between. In DNA, the CDR3 is TGCGCCAGCAGCAGCGGGGTTGAAGCTTTCTTT. Protein sequence: CASSSGVEAFF. Full variable domain (missing parts from reference TRBV5-1 and TRBJ1-1): KAGVTQTPRYLIKTRGQQVTLSCSPISGHRSVSWYQQTPGQGLQFLFEYFSETQRNKGNFPGRFSGRQFSNSRSEMNVSTLELGDSALYLCASSSGVEAFFGQGTRLTVV.

The rearrangement joins TRBV4-1 to TRBJ1-2; perhaps TRBD1 as D (5 bases). Trimming took 1 base from V and 3 from J, leaving 9 bases between them. From germline, CDR1 is MGHRA and CDR2 YSYEKL. The CDR3 is 14 residues long. This CDR3 reads CASSQGGRDYGYTF. The CDR3 coding sequence is TGCGCCAGCAGCCAAGGAGGCAGGGACTATGGCTACACCTTC.

This chain joins TRBV2 and TRBJ1-6, with TRBD1 as a possible D gene (6 bases). Trimming cost V 8 bases and J 7 bases, with 18 bases left between them. Germline values: CDR1 SNHLY, CDR2 FYNNEI. The CDR3 is made up of 15 amino acids. The CDR3 DNA is TGTGCCAGCTACCGTAACCGACAGGAAAATTCACCCCTCCACTTT. This translates into CASYRNRQENSPLHF.

This clone appeared a single time. The rearrangement joins TRBV27 to TRBJ2-1, with 8 bases fitting TRBD2. With V trimmed by 3 bases and J by 5 bases, 18 bases remained unmatched. The CDR3 totals 19 residues. The germline V gene encodes CDR1 MNHEY and CDR2 SMNVEV (reference sequence). The CDR3 here is CASSLVRHLRREDHNEQFF. The CDR3 DNA sequence: TGTGCCAGCAGTTTGGTTCGACATCTTCGGCGGGAGGACCACAATGAGCAGTTCTTC.

This CDR3 is CASSPSGGYTF. The CDR3 DNA follows: TGTGCCAGCAGTCCCTCGGGAGGCTACACCTTC. The chain employs TRBV11-2 and TRBJ1-2, with D unclear. CDR3 length equals 11 residues. V was clipped by 6 bases and J by 8 bases, with 10 bases between them. Looked up from germline, CDR1 is SGHAT and CDR2 is FQNNGV.

CDR3 DNA sequence: TGTGCCAGCAGCTTAGTCAGCGGGATAGGGAATGAGCAGTTCTTC. It codes for CASSLVSGIGNEQFF. V and J are TRBV7-3 and TRBJ2-1, with 7 nucleotides matching TRBD2. J lost 7 bases, V lost 2 bases, and 8 bases had no gene match. The germline CDR1 and CDR2 sequences are SGHTA and FQGTGA. CDR3 length: 15 amino acids.

This chain joins TRBV5-6 and TRBJ1-1; D remains ambiguous. The CDR3 covers 14 residues. Per the germline V gene, CDR1 is SGHDT and CDR2 is YYEEEE. V was shortened by 2 bases and J by 0 bases, with 8 bases between the two germline ends. CDR3 nucleotide sequence: TGTGCCAGCAGCTTCGGTAGAATGAACACTGAAGCTTTCTTT. Its translation is CASSFGRMNTEAFF.

The V gene is TRBV25-1, the J gene TRBJ2-7; 7 bases fit TRBD1. Germline values: CDR1 MGHDK, CDR2 SYGVNS. The length of the CDR3 is 16 residues. V was clipped by 0 bases and J by 0 bases; unmatched bases: 5. Here the CDR3 DNA reads TGTGCCAGCAGTGAATATGGCAGGGGGAGCTCCTACGAGCAGTACTTC. Translated: CASSEYGRGSSYEQYF.

This clone was detected a few times. The J gene is TRBJ1-1, the V gene TRBV6-4; the match to TRBD1 covers 9 bases. The CDR3 is 15 amino acids. Germline assignment: CDR1 MRHNA and CDR2 SNTAGT. The V and J ends lost 6 bases and 5 bases, in that order; junction bases with no gene match: 10. The CDR3 sequence: CASRREQGARTEAFF. The DNA of the CDR3 is TGTGCCAGCAGGAGGGAACAGGGGGCGCGAACTGAAGCTTTCTTT.

The chain employs TRBV6-6 and TRBJ2-2; possible D gene TRBD1, 6 bases. This CDR3 comprises 15 residues. Trimming stripped 6 bases from V and 3 bases from J, with 14 bases between. Germline loops: CDR1 MNHNY, CDR2 SVGAGI (reference sequence). This CDR3 reads CASRHGTRDTGELFF. The CDR3 DNA reads TGTGCCAGCAGACACGGGACACGCGACACCGGGGAGCTGTTTTTT.

This sequence joins TRBV11-2 and TRBJ2-6; D may be TRBD1 (6 bases). The CDR3 consists of 17 residues. V gave up 3 bases and J gave up 4 bases, with 16 bases separating them. Per germline, CDR1 SGHAT and CDR2 FQNNGV. DNA of the CDR3: TGTGCCAGCAGCTTTCCCGGCAGGGGTCTGGGGGCCAACGTCCTGACTTTC. This codes for CASSFPGRGLGANVLTF.

This clone has just a few counts. The chain has TRBV2 and TRBJ1-1; the D is unclear. Trimming removed 4 bases at V and 0 bases at J, with 9 bases between. Germline V gene lookup returns CDR1 SNHLY and CDR2 FYNNEI. This CDR3 is built from 14 residues. The CDR3 nucleotides are TGTGCCAGCAGTGTTAAGAGGATGAACACTGAAGCTTTCTTT. Its protein product is CASSVKRMNTEAFF.